These T cell receptor beta chains were read from a single sample in a study of blood T cell repertoires in COVID-19. Here immunoSEQ multiplex PCR was the method, and the copy in TCRdb shows in-frame clones only, minus some. The sample includes approximately 190,000 clones, around 84% of them seen just once. Material for sequencing was peripheral blood. The source is a human donor in a cohort sampled during active COVID-19. Each CDR3 is given with its conserved first and last residue. The order of the fields is V gene, clone size, D gene, J gene, CDR3 DNA, CDR3 protein. A D gene is named only where the DNA matches it firmly. Not all rows give a size; the values are once, few, many and, for expanded clones, a class.

TRBV7-9	.	TRBD1	TRBJ1-2	TGTGCCAGCAGACCAAACCTGACAGGGAACTATGGCTACACCTTC	CASRPNLTGNYGYTF
TRBV2	.	.	TRBJ2-7	TGTGCCAGCAGTGAATATCAAGGGGGTTCCCACGAGCAGTACTTC	CASSEYQGGSHEQYF
TRBV6-5	.	TRBD1	TRBJ1-6	TGTGCCAGCTGGAGACAGGGTGATTCACCCCTCCACTTT	CASWRQGDSPLHF
TRBV5-1	.	TRBD2	TRBJ2-1	TGCGCCAGCAGCTACCTAGCGGGGGAGGCCTACAATGAGCAGTTCTTC	CASSYLAGEAYNEQFF
TRBV9	.	.	TRBJ1-1	TGTGCCAGCAGCGTAGCGGGTAGACCCACTGAAGCTTTCTTT	CASSVAGRPTEAFF
TRBV18	.	.	TRBJ2-1	TGTGCCAGCTCACCGTGGAAACAGACCCTCCCCTACAATGAGCAGTTCTTC	CASSPWKQTLPYNEQFF
TRBV6-1	.	TRBD1	TRBJ1-6	TGTGCCAGCAGTGAGGGACAGGGCTCTTCACCCCTCCACTTT	CASSEGQGSSPLHF
TRBV2	once	.	TRBJ2-5	TGTGCCAGCAAAATAGCGGAACAAGAGACCCAGTACTTC	CASKIAEQETQYF
TRBV3-1/TRBV3-2	.	TRBD1	TRBJ2-5	TGTGCCAGCAGCGATCTAGTAGGGACAGGCCAAGAGACCCAGTACTTC	CASSDLVGTGQETQYF
TRBV4-1	.	.	TRBJ1-5	TGCGCCAGCAGCCAAGAACCAGGCAATCAGCCCCAGCATTTT	CASSQEPGNQPQHF
TRBV2	once	TRBD1	TRBJ2-1	TGTGCCAGCAGTGAAGGCAGGACAGGGAATGAGCAGTTCTTC	CASSEGRTGNEQFF
TRBV5-1	.	TRBD1	TRBJ1-2	TGCGCCAGCAGCCACGGCGACAGGGAATATGGCTACACCTTC	CASSHGDREYGYTF
TRBV5-1	.	.	TRBJ1-6	TGCGCCAGCAGCTTGGGACAGAATTCACCCCTCCACTTT	CASSLGQNSPLHF
TRBV3-1/TRBV3-2	.	.	TRBJ1-1	TGTGCCAGCAGCCAAGAAGAGGTCACTGAAGCTTTCTTT	CASSQEEVTEAFF
TRBV5-1	.	.	TRBJ2-1	TGCGCCAGCAGCTTGGTATCGAGGAATGAGCAGTTCTTC	CASSLVSRNEQFF
TRBV4-2	.	TRBD2	TRBJ2-5	TGTGCCAGCAGCCAAGAAGCGGGGACGCCCCGCTACGAGACCCAGTACTTC	CASSQEAGTPRYETQYF
TRBV6-6	.	TRBD1	TRBJ2-2	TGTGCCAGCAGTTCCCGGACAGGCACAACCGGGGAGCTGTTTTTT	CASSSRTGTTGELFF
TRBV11-2	.	TRBD1	TRBJ2-3	TGTGCCAGCAGCCGGGACAGGCGGGAAGATACGCAGTATTTT	CASSRDRREDTQYF
TRBV5-1	.	TRBD2	TRBJ2-1	TGCGCCACCATGAGGACTAGCGGGAGCAATGAGCAGTTCTTC	CATMRTSGSNEQFF
TRBV7-2	once	.	TRBJ2-3	TGTGCCAGCAGCGGCTTGGCTAGCACAGATACGCAGTATTTT	CASSGLASTDTQYF
TRBV5-1	.	.	TRBJ1-6	TGCGCCAGCAGCTTTCGGGTTTCGAATTCACCCCTCCACTTT	CASSFRVSNSPLHF
TRBV7-9	.	.	TRBJ2-1	TGTGCCAGCAGCTCAATTAAAACCGTCGGGACAAACAATGAGCAGTTCTTC	CASSSIKTVGTNNEQFF
TRBV5-1	.	.	TRBJ1-4	TGCGCCAGCAGCCCTTCCTACAGTGCAACTAATGAAAAACTGTTTTTT	CASSPSYSATNEKLFF
TRBV2	.	TRBD1	TRBJ1-5	TGTGCCAGCAGTGCCAGACAGGGATTAGGACAGCCCCAGCATTTT	CASSARQGLGQPQHF
TRBV5-1	.	TRBD1	TRBJ2-3	TGCGCCAGCAGTTGGACAGGGGGGGTCCCAGATACGCAGTATTTT	CASSWTGGVPDTQYF
TRBV2	.	.	TRBJ1-3	TGTGCCAGAACCAAACCCGGGCGAGGGTCTGGAAACACCATATATTTT	CARTKPGRGSGNTIYF
TRBV12-3/TRBV12-4	.	.	TRBJ2-5	TGTGCCAGCAGTTTAGATAAACAAGAGACCCAGTACTTC	CASSLDKQETQYF